This paragraph covers one T cell receptor beta chain sequence. Its target is unknown. These data belong to a study of identifying expanded T cells in peripheral blood. Points from the study as a whole: Over around two and four weeks, about 17 and 20 clones changed, versus roughly 1.1 between replicates. Clone count variance between approximately 2-week samples rose with total template count.

The CDR3 sequence is 15 residues long. V was pared by 8 bases and J by 3 bases, with 16 bases between. Germline values: CDR1 MRHNA, CDR2 SNTAGT. Assay used: immunoSEQ multiplex PCR; TCRdb lists only in-frame clones, some missing. The repertoire holds approximately 100,000 clones, with approximately 90% as singletons. During the collection period, no donor immune events like infections were recorded. Sequences were obtained from blood. The chain couples TRBV6-4 to TRBJ1-4; the D gene is possibly TRBD1 (5 bases). The sequence came from a person between 18 and 70 years old in good health. CDR3 coding DNA: TGTGCCAGCTTCAACCGGGGGATAGCTAATGAAAAACTGTTTTTT. This encodes CASFNRGIANEKLFF.